The 15 T cell receptor beta chains presented below share a single source sample, sequenced in a study of Ad26.COV2.S vaccination and SARS-CoV-2 variants. Repertoires were generated with immunoSEQ multiplex PCR, while TCRdb's copy carries only in-frame clones and drops some. In the table there are about 350,000 clones, around 89% of which are singletons. Documented treatment: roughly 18 received Ad26.COV2.S at low or high dose, single or two shots; several received placebo; per-sample allocation not given. Specimens were obtained on day 63 following the first vaccine or placebo injection. The source was peripheral blood, collected in a trial of Ad26.COV2.S vaccine versus placebo. Source of these receptors: a person aged 18-60 years who received the Ad26.COV2.S COVID-19 vaccine or a placebo.

V gene TRBV19 combines with J gene TRBJ2-2; 9 nucleotides line up with TRBD1. Germline assignment: CDR1 LNHDA and CDR2 SQIVND (reference sequence). CDR3 length: 16 amino acids. V lost 7 bases, J lost 3 bases, and 9 bases stayed unmatched. CDR3 region: CASTNSRTGDTGELFF. CDR3 nucleotide sequence: TGTGCCAGTACCAACAGCCGGACAGGGGACACCGGGGAGCTGTTTTTT. The whole variable domain, filled in from reference TRBV19 and TRBJ2-2, reads DGGITQSPKYLFRKEGQNVTLSCEQNLNHDAMYWYRQDPGQGLRLIYYSQIVNDFQKGDIAEGYSVSREKKESFPLTVTSAQKNPTAFYLCASTNSRTGDTGELFFGEGSRLTVL.

The chain has TRBV30 and TRBJ2-7, with D maybe TRBD1 (6 bases). V gave up 7 bases and J gave up 4 bases, with 17 bases separating them. Germline lookup yields CDR1 GTSNPN and CDR2 SVGIG (reference sequence). This CDR3 comprises 13 residues. The chain's CDR3 is CASHTADRYEQYF. The CDR3 bases are TGTGCCTCCCACACCGCCGACAGGTACGAGCAGTACTTC.

V and J are TRBV30 and TRBJ1-1, with a tentative D call TRBD1 (6 bases). CDR1 and CDR2 (germline): GTSNPN, SVGIG (reference sequence). The CDR3 runs to 13 residues. Trimming cost V 1 base and J 3 bases, with 9 bases left between them. DNA for the CDR3: TGTGCCTGGAGTGGAGGGGGGTACACTGAAGCTTTCTTT. Protein product: CAWSGGGYTEAFF.

The chain combines TRBV5-1 with TRBJ2-5; 9 nucleotides align to TRBD2. The germline V gene has CDR1 SGHRS and CDR2 YFSETQ. The CDR3 is made up of 15 amino acids. Trimming at V came to 1 base and at J to 2 bases, leaving 3 bases not matched to a gene. The CDR3 DNA reads TGCGCCAGCAGCTTGTTAGCGGGAGAGCAAGAGACCCAGTACTTC. It translates to CASSLLAGEQETQYF.

V usage is TRBV27 and J usage is TRBJ1-5; unclear D gene. V dropped 5 bases and J dropped 3 bases, with 11 bases sitting between them. The CDR3 length is 14 residues. Looked up from germline, CDR1 is MNHEY and CDR2 is SMNVEV (reference sequence). CDR3 protein: CASSRNGLNQPQHF. CDR3 nucleotide sequence: TGTGCCAGCAGTAGAAACGGGCTCAATCAGCCCCAGCATTTT.

The rearrangement uses TRBV4-3 and TRBJ2-3; maybe TRBD2 (5 bases). Per germline, CDR1 LGHNA and CDR2 YSLEER. Trimming left V 4 bases short and J 1 base short, with 15 bases between. This CDR3 comprises 16 residues. The CDR3 protein is CASSLRNPAGTDTQYF. The CDR3 DNA reads as TGCGCCAGCAGCCTTAGGAACCCAGCGGGCACAGATACGCAGTATTTT.

The CDR3 bases are TGTGCCAGCAGCTTTAGCGGGAGCCTCGATGAGCAGTTCTTC. It yields the protein CASSFSGSLDEQFF. This rearrangement joins TRBV11-3 to TRBJ2-1; 9 bases line up with TRBD2. V trimming: 3 bases; J trimming: 8 bases; junction bases outside the gene matches: 5. This CDR3 has 14 amino acids. Germline CDR1 SGHNT, CDR2 YENEEA.

CDR3 in DNA: TGTGCCAGCAGCCGGGAGCCTTTCACAGATACGCAGTATTTT. Translated: CASSREPFTDTQYF. The chain joins TRBV6-4 to TRBJ2-3; possibly TRBD2 for D (6 bases). V was pared by 6 bases and J by 2 bases, with 12 bases between. Germline values: CDR1 MRHNA, CDR2 SNTAGT. This CDR3 has 14 amino acids.

The CDR3, as DNA: TGTGCCAGCAGCCTGCTAGGGGCGAATGAGCAGTTCTTC. Encoded protein: CASSLLGANEQFF. V gene TRBV7-9 combines with J gene TRBJ2-1; D is possibly TRBD1 (5 bases). The germline V and J ends were trimmed by 5 bases and 7 bases, with 12 bases remaining between them. Germline V gene sequence: CDR1 SEHNR, CDR2 FQNEAQ (reference sequence). This CDR3 is 13 amino acids long.

The chain couples TRBV4-3 to TRBJ2-3; D call uncertain. Germline V gene lookup returns CDR1 LGHNA and CDR2 YSLEER. V lost 0 bases and J lost 0, with 4 bases in between. The CDR3 covers 14 residues. The CDR3 bases are TGCGCCAGCAGCCAAGATACTAGCACAGATACGCAGTATTTT. It yields the protein CASSQDTSTDTQYF.

The rearrangement links TRBV20-1 to TRBJ2-1; D gene uncertain. V gave up 3 bases and J gave up 9 bases, with 9 bases separating them. The germline CDR1 and CDR2 sequences are DFQATT and SNEGSKA (reference sequence). This CDR3 region has 11 residues. CDR3 in DNA: TGCAGTGCTAGTGACGGACCTGAGCAGTTCTTC. Translating gives CSASDGPEQFF.

The V and J genes are TRBV5-5 and TRBJ2-1, with D hard to call. The V end was cut by 1 base, the J end by 8 bases, with 4 bases between. The V gene's germline CDR1 is SGHKS and CDR2 YYEKEE (reference sequence). This CDR3 spans 11 amino acids. The CDR3 sequence is CASSLRDEQFF. In nucleotides, the CDR3 is TGTGCCAGCAGCTTGCGAGATGAGCAGTTCTTC.

The chain uses TRBV5-1 and TRBJ2-2; 12 bases fit TRBD2. The V segment lost 0 bases and the J segment 4 bases; nucleotides outside the gene matches: 10. Germline assignment: CDR1 SGHRS and CDR2 YFSETQ. This CDR3 comprises 19 residues. In DNA, the CDR3 is TGCGCCAGCAGCTTGGCCTCTAGCGGGAGGGCCGGGGGCACCGGGGAGCTGTTTTTT. This gives the protein CASSLASSGRAGGTGELFF.

This clone has more than one count but fewer than ten. The chain combines TRBV5-1 with TRBJ2-1; the match to TRBD1 covers 7 bases. The germline V gene encodes CDR1 SGHRS and CDR2 YFSETQ. V lost 0 bases to trimming and J lost 2 bases; unmatched junction nucleotides: 5. CDR3 length: 16 amino acids. The CDR3 DNA is TGCGCCAGCAGCTTGGAAGAGGGGGCGGCCTACAATGAGCAGTTCTTC. Amino acid sequence: CASSLEEGAAYNEQFF.

The CDR3 loop reads CASSLRGGKSWETQYF. CDR3 DNA sequence: TGTGCCAGCAGCTTAAGGGGCGGGAAGTCTTGGGAGACCCAGTACTTC. The chain couples TRBV7-3 to TRBJ2-5; possibly TRBD2 for D (6 bases). The CDR3 consists of 16 residues. Germline V gene sequence: CDR1 SGHTA, CDR2 FQGTGA. The V end lost 1 base, the J end lost 5 bases, and 17 bases lay between the germline ends.